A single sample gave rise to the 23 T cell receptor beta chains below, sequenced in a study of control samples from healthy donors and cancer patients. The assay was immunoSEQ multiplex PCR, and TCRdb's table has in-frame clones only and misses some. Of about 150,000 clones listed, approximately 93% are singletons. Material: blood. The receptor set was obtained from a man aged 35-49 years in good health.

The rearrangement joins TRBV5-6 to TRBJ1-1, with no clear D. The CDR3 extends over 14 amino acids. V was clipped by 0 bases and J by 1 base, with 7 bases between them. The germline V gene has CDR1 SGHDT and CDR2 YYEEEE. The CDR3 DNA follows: TGTGCCAGCAGCTTGGTACAGAGGAACACTGAAGCTTTCTTT. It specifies CASSLVQRNTEAFF.

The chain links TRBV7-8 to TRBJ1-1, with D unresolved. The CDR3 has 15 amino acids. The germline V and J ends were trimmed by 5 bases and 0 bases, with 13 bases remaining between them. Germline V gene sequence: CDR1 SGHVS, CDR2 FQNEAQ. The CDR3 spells CASSRRELMNTEAFF. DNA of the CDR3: TGTGCCAGCAGCCGACGGGAGTTGATGAACACTGAAGCTTTCTTT.

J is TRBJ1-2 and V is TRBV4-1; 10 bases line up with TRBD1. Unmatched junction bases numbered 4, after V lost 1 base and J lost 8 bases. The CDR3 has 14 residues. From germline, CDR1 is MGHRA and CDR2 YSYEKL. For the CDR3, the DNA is TGCGCCAGCAGCCAAGCCGGGACAGGGGTCGGCTACACCTTC. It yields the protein CASSQAGTGVGYTF.

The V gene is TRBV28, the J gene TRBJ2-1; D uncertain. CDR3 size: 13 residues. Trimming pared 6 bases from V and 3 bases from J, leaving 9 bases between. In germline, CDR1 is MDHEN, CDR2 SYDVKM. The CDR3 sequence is CASSQHNYNEQFF. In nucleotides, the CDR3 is TGTGCCAGCAGCCAGCACAACTACAATGAGCAGTTCTTC.

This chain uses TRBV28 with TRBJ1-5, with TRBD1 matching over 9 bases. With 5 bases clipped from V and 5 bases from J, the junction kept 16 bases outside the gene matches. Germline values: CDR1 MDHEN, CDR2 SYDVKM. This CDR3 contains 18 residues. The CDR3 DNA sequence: TGTGCCAGCAGTCCCTCCGACAGGGGGAGCGCCCGCTATCAGCCCCAGCATTTT. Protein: CASSPSDRGSARYQPQHF.

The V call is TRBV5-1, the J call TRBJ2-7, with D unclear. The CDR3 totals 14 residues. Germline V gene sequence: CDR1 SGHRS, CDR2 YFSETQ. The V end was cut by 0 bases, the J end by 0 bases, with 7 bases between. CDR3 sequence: CASSLDGVSYEQYF. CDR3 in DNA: TGCGCCAGCAGCTTGGACGGAGTCTCCTACGAGCAGTACTTC.

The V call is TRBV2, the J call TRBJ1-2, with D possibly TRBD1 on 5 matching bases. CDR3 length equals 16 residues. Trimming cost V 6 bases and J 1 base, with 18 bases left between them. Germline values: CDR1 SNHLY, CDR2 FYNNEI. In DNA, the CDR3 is TGTGCCAGCAGCCGGGGGGGTGTCCTAGGTAACTATGGCTACACCTTC. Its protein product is CASSRGGVLGNYGYTF.

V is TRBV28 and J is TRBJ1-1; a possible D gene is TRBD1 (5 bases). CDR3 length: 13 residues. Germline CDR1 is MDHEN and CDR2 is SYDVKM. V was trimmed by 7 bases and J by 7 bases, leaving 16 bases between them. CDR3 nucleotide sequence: TGTGCCAGCAAGACCCCAGGGCAGAATGAAGCTTTCTTT. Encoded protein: CASKTPGQNEAFF.

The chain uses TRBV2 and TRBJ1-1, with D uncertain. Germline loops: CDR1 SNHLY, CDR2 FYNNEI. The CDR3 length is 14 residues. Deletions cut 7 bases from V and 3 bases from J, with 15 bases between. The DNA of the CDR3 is TGTGCCAGCAACAGAAACCTGGTCGACACTGAAGCTTTCTTT. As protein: CASNRNLVDTEAFF. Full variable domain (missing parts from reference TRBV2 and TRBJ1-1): EPEVTQTPSHQVTQMGQEVILRCVPISNHLYFYWYRQILGQKVEFLVSFYNNEISEKSEIFDDQFSVERPDGSNFTLKIRSTKLEDSAMYFCASNRNLVDTEAFFGQGTRLTVV.

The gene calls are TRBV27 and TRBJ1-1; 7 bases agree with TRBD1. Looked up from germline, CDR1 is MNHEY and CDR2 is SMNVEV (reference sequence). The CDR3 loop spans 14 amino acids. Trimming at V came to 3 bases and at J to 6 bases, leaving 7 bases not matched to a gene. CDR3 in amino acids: CASSFTGAFSEAFF. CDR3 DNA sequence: TGTGCCAGCAGTTTTACAGGGGCGTTTTCTGAAGCTTTCTTT.

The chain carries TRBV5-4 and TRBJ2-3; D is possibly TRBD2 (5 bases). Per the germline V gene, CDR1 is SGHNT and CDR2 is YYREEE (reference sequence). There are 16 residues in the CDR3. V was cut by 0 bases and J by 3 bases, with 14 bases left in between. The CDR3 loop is CASSLGAAGGTDTQYF. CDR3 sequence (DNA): TGTGCCAGCAGCTTGGGGGCCGCCGGAGGAACAGATACGCAGTATTTT.

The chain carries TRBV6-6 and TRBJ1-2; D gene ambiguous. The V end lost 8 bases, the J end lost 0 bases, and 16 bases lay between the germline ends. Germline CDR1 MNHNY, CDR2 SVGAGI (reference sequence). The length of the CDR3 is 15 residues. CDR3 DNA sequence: TGTGCCAGCCACACTGCGGGAGCATCTAACTATGGCTACACCTTC. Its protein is CASHTAGASNYGYTF.

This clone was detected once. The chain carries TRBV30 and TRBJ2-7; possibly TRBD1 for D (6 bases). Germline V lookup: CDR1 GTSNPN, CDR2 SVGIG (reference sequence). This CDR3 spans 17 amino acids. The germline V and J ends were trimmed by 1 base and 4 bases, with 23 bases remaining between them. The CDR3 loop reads CAWSAGRTQGFMYEQYF. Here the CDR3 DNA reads TGTGCCTGGAGTGCGGGGCGAACACAGGGATTCATGTACGAGCAGTACTTC.

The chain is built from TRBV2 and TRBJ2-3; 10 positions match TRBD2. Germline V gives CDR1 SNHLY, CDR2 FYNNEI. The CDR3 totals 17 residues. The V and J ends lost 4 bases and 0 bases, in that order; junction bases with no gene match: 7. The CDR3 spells CASSGLAGAWSTDTQYF. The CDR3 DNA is TGTGCCAGCAGTGGGCTAGCGGGGGCCTGGAGCACAGATACGCAGTATTTT.

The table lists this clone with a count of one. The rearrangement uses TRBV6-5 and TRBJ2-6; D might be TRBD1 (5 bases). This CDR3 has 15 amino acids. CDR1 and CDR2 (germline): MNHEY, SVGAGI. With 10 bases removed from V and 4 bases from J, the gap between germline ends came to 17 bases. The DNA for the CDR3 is TGTGCCATCACCTCAATAGGGGCAGGGGCCAACGTCCTGACTTTC. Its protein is CAITSIGAGANVLTF.

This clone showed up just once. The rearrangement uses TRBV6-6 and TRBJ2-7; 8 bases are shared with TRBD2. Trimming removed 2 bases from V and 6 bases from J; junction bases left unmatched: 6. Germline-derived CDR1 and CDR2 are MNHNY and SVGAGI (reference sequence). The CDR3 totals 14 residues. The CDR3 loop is CASSYRGAGGEQYF. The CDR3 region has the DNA TGTGCCAGCAGTTACCGGGGGGCGGGGGGCGAGCAGTACTTC.

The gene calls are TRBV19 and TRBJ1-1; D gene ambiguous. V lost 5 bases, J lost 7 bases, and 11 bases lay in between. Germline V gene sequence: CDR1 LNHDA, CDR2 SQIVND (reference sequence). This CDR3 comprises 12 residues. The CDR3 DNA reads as TGTGCCAGTAGTCCCCGGGGATATGAAGCTTTCTTT. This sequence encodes CASSPRGYEAFF.

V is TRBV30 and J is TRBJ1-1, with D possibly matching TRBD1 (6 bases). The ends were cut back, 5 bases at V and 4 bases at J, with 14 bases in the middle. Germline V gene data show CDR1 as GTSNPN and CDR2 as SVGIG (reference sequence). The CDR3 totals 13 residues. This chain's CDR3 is CAWGGGLSTEAFF. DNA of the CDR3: TGTGCCTGGGGCGGGGGGCTGAGCACTGAAGCTTTCTTT.

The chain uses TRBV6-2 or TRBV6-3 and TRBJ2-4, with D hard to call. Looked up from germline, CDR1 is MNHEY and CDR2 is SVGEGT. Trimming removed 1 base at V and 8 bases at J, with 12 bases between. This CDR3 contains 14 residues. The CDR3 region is CASSYFSIVDIQYF. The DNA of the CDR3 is TGTGCCAGCAGTTACTTTAGCATCGTGGACATTCAGTACTTC.

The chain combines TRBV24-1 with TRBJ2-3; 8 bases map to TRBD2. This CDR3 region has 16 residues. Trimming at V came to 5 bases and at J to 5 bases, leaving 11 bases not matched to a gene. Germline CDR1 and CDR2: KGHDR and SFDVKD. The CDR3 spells CATSATGGEWVDTQYF. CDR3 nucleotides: TGTGCCACCAGTGCCACCGGGGGGGAGTGGGTAGATACGCAGTATTTT.

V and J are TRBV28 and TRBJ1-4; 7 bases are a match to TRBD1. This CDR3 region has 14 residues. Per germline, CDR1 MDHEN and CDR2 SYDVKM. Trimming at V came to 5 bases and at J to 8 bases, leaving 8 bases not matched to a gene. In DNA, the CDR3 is TGTGCCAGCAGTCGTTCAGGGGGTGGGGAAAAACTGTTTTTT. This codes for CASSRSGGGEKLFF.

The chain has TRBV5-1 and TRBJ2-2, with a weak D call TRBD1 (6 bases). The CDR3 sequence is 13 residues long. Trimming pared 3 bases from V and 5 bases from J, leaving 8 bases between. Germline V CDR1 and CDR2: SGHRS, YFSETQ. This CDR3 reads CASSSGVTGELFF. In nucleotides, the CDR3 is TGCGCCAGCAGCTCAGGGGTGACCGGGGAGCTGTTTTTT.

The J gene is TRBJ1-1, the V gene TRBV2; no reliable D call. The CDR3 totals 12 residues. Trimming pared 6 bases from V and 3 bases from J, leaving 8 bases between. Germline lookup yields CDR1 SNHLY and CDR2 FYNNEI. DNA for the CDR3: TGTGCCAGCAGACGGTGGGACACTGAAGCTTTCTTT. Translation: CASRRWDTEAFF.